This TCR beta chain was identified in a study of blood T cell repertoires in COVID-19. Study summary: Sites in the United States, Italy and Spain provided acute and convalescent COVID-19 samples. The cDNA or gDNA used as material had been derived from T cells, B-cell-depleted T cells, or PBMCs.

Germline V lookup: CDR1 GTSNPN, CDR2 SVGIG (reference sequence). The V gene lost 3 bases and the J gene lost 0 bases, with 15 bases spanning the gap. The CDR3 has 15 amino acids. Assay: immunoSEQ multiplex PCR; the TCRdb copy retains only in-frame clones and omits some. Among roughly 80,000 clones listed, roughly nine tenths were seen once. The receptor was isolated from a man aged 55 to 70 with acute or convalescent COVID-19. This chain joins TRBV30 and TRBJ2-7; maybe TRBD1 (6 bases). Specimen: peripheral blood. CDR3 in amino acids: CAWREQGQPSYEQYF. CDR3 DNA sequence: TGTGCCTGGAGGGAACAGGGTCAACCCTCCTACGAGCAGTACTTC.